This TCR beta chain comes out of a study of beta chain features in type 1 diabetes. This clone was observed a few times. Its antigen is still unknown. Findings of the study overall: Lower insertion and higher deletion counts appeared at VDJ junctions in type 1 diabetes patients.

The CDR3 is 14 amino acids. In germline, CDR1 is SGHTA, CDR2 FQGNSA. The V gene end was trimmed by 4 bases and the J gene end by 2 bases; junction bases not matched to a gene: 3. Expressed TCRB transcripts were sequenced because the entire RNA isolate underwent reverse transcription. TCRdb's copy holds only in-frame clones and misses some; the assay was immunoSEQ multiplex PCR. The data contain 300,000 to 400,000 clones, 7.5% to 9% of them singletons. The chain recombines TRBV7-2 with TRBJ2-5, with 8 positions matching TRBD1. The sample was central memory CD4+ T cells from blood. This sequence was found in a woman aged 18-35 years in good health. The CDR3 nucleotides are TGTGCCAGCAGCTCCAGACAGGGGCAAGAGACCCAGTACTTC. It encodes CASSSRQGQETQYF. Combining the CDR3 with reference TRBV7-2 and TRBJ2-5 gives the whole variable domain GAGVSQSPSNKVTEKGKDVELRCDPISGHTALYWYRQSLGQGLEFLIYFQGNSAPDKSGLPSDRFSAERTGGSVSTLTIQRTQQEDSAVYLCASSSRQGQETQYFGPGTRLLVL.